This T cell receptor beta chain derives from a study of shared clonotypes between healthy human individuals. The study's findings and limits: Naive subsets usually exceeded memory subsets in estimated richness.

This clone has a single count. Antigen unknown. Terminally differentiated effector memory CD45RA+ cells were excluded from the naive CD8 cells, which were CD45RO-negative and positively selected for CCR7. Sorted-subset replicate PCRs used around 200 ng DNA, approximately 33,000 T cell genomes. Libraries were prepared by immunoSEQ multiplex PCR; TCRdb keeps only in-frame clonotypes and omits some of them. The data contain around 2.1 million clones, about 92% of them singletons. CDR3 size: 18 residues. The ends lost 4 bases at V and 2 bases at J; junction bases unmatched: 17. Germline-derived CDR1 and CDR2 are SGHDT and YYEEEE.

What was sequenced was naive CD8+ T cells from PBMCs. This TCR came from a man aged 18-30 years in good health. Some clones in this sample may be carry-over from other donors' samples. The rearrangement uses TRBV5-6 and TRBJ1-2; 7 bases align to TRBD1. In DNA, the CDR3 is TGTGCCAGCAGCCCCCCCCGGAGCGACAGGGCGGTGAACTATGGCTACACCTTC. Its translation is CASSPPRSDRAVNYGYTF.